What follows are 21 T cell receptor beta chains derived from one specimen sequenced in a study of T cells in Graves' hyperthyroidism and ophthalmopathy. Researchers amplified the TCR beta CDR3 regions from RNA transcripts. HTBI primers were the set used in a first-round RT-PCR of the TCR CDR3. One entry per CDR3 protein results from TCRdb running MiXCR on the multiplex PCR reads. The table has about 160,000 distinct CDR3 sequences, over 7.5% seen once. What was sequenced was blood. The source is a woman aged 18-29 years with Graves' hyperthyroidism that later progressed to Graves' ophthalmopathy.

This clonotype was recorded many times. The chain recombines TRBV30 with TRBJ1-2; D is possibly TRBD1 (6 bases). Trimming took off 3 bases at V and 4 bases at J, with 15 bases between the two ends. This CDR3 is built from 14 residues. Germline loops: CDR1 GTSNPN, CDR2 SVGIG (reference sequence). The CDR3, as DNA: TGTGCCTGGAGGGGCCGACAGGACCGCTATGGCTACACCTTC. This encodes CAWRGRQDRYGYTF.

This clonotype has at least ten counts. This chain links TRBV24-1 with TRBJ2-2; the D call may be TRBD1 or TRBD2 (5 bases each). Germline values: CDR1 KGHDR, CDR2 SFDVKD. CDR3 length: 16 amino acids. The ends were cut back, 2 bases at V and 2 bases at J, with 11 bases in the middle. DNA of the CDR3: TGTGCCACCAGTGATTCCCTCGGGACCAACACCGGGGAGCTGTTTTTT. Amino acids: CATSDSLGTNTGELFF.

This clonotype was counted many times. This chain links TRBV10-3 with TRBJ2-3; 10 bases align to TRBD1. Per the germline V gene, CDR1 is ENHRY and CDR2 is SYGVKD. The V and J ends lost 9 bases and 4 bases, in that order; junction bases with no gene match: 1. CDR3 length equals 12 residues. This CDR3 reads CAIGQGADTQYF. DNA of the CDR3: TGTGCCATAGGACAGGGGGCAGATACGCAGTATTTT.

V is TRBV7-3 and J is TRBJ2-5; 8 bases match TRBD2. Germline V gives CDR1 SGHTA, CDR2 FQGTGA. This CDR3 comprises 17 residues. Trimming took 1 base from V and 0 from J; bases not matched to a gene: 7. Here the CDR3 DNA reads TGTGCCAGCAGCTTAATACCGAGACTAGCGAACCAAGAGACCCAGTACTTC. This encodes CASSLIPRLANQETQYF.

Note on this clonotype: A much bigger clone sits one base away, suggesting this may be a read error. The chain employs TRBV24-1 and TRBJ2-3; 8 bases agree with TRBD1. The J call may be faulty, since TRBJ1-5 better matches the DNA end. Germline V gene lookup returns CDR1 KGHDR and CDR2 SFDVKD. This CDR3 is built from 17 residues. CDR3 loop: CATSDSVRGRGTDTQHF. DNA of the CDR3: TGTGCCACCAGTGATTCGGTCAGGGGGCGCGGGACAGATACGCAGCATTTT.

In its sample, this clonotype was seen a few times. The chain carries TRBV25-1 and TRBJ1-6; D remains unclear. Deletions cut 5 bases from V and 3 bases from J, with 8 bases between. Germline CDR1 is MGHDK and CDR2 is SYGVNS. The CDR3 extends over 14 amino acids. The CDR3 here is CASSTTVYNSPLHF. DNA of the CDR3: TGTGCCAGCAGTACAACAGTCTATAATTCACCCCTCCACTTT.

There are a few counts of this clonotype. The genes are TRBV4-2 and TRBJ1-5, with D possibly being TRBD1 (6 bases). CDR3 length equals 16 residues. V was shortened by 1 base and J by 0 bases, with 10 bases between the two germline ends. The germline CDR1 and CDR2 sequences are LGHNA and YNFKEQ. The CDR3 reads CASSQATGISNQPQHF. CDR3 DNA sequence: TGTGCCAGCAGCCAAGCAACAGGGATTAGCAATCAGCCCCAGCATTTT.

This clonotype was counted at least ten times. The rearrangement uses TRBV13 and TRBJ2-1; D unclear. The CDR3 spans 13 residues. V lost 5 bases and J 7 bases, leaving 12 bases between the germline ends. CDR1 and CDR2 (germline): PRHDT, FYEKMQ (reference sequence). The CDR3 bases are TGTGCCAGCAGCCCCGCCCTAGGGAATGAGCAGTTCTTC. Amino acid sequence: CASSPALGNEQFF.

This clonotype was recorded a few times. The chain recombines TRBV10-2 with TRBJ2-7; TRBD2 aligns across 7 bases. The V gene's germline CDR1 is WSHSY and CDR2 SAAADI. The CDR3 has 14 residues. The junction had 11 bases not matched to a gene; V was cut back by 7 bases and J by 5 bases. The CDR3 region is CASIPSGGGDEQYF. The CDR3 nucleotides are TGCGCCAGCATCCCATCGGGGGGAGGGGACGAGCAGTACTTC.

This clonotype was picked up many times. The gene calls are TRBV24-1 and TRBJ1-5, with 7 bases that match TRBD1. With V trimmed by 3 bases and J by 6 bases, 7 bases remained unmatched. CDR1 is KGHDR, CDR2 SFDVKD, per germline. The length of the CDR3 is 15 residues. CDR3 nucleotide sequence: TGTGCCACCAGTGATGATTCGACAGGGCGTCAGCCCCAGCATTTT. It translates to CATSDDSTGRQPQHF.

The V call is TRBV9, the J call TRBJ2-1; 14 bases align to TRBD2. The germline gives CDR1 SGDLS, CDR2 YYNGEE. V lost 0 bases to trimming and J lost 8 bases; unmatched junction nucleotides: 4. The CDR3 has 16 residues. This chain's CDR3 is CASSVGGTSGSHEQFF. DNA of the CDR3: TGTGCCAGCAGCGTAGGAGGGACTAGCGGGAGCCATGAGCAGTTCTTC.

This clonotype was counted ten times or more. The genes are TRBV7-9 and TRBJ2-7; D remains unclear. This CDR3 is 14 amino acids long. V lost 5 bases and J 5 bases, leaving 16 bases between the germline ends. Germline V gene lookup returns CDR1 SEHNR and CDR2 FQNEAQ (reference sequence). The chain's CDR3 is CASSMGLRVDEQYF. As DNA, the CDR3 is TGTGCCAGCAGCATGGGTCTCCGAGTTGACGAGCAGTACTTC.

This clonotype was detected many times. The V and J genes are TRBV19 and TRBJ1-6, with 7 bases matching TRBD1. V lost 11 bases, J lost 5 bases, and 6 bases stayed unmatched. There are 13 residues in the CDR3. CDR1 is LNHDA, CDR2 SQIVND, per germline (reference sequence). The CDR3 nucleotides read TGTGCCTGCAAAACAGGGGATAATTCACCCCTCCACTTT. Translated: CACKTGDNSPLHF.

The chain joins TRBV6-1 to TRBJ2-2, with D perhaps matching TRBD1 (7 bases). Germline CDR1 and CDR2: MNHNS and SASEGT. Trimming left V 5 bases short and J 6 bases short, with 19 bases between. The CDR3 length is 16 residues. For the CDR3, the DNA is TGTGCCAGCAGTTATTATATCGACAGGGAGGCCGGGGAGCTGTTTTTT. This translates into CASSYYIDREAGELFF.

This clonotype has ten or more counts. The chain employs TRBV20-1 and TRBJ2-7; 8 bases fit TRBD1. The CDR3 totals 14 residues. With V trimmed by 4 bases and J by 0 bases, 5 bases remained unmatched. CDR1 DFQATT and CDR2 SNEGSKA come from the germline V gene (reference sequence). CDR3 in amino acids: CSATRDRRSYEQYF. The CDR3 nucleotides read TGCAGTGCTACAAGGGACAGGCGCTCCTACGAGCAGTACTTC.

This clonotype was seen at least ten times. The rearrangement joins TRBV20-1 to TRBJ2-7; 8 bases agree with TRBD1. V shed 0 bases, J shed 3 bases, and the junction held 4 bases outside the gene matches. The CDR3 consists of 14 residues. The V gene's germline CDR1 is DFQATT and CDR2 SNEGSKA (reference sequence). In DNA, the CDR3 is TGCAGTGCTAGAGAAAGGACAGGGAACTACGAGCAGTACTTC. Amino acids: CSARERTGNYEQYF.

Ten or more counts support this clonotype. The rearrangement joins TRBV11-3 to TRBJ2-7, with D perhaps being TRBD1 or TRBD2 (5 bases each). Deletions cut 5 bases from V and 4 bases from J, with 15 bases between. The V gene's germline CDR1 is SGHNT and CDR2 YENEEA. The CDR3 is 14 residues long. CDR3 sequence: CASSLGTAIYEQYF. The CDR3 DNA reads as TGTGCCAGCAGCCTCGGGACGGCGATTTACGAGCAGTACTTC.

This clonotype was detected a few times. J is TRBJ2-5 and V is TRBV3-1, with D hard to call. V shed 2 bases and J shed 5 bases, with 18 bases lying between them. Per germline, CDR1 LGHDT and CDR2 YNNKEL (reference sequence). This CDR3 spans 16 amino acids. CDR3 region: CASSQIMDQAGETQYF. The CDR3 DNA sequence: TGTGCCAGCAGCCAAATTATGGACCAGGCCGGGGAGACCCAGTACTTC.

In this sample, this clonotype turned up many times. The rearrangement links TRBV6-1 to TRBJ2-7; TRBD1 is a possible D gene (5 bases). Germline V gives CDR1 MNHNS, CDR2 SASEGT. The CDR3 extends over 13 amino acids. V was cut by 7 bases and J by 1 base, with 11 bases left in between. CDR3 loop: CASKRTPSYEQYF. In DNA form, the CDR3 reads TGTGCCAGCAAGAGGACACCTTCCTACGAGCAGTACTTC.

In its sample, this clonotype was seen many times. This chain's CDR3 is CASRPKVGQPQHF. CDR3 in DNA: TGTGCCAGCAGACCCAAGGTAGGGCAGCCCCAGCATTTT. The J gene is TRBJ1-5, the V gene TRBV2; D uncertain. Germline-derived CDR1 and CDR2 are SNHLY and FYNNEI. The CDR3 has 13 amino acids. Trimming cost V 6 bases and J 7 bases, with 13 bases left between them.

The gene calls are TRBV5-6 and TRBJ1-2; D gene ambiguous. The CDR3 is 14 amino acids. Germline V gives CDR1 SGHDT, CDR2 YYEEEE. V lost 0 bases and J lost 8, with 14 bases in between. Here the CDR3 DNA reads TGTGCCAGCAGCTTGGGGGGTCGGGGAGCAGGCTACACCTTC. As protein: CASSLGGRGAGYTF. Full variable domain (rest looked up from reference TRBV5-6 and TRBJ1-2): DAGVTQSPTHLIKTRGQQVTLRCSPKSGHDTVSWYQQALGQGPQFIFQYYEEEERQRGNFPDRFSGHQFPNYSSELNVNALLLGDSALYLCASSLGGRGAGYTFGSGTRLTVV.